Presented here are 15 T cell receptor beta chains from one specimen sequenced in a study of T-cell reconstitution after alpha-beta-depleted transplantation in children. Molecular barcoding with unique molecular identifiers was used for the TCRbeta library. TCRdb itself ran the PCR reads through MiXCR, one entry per CDR3 protein. The data show approximately 640,000 distinct CDR3 sequences, 15% to 20% seen once. The material was PBMCs from the stem cell graft donor, obtained from the stem cell graft. All receptors derive from a human donor who donated a stem cell graft to a child with acute myeloid leukemia.

A few counts support this clonotype. V gene TRBV12-3 or TRBV12-4 combines with J gene TRBJ2-1; 7 bases line up with TRBD1. With V trimmed by 6 bases and J by 0 bases, 20 bases remained unmatched. The CDR3 runs 20 residues. The CDR3 DNA reads TGTGCCAGCAGAAGTATGCGGACAGGACTTTCCCCTAGCTCCTACAATGAGCAGTTCTTC. Translated, it gives CASRSMRTGLSPSSYNEQFF.

Of note for this clonotype: Sequence at one end of the junction differs from germline and may be a read error. This chain connects TRBV12-3 or TRBV12-4 to TRBJ2-1, with TRBD2 matching over 9 bases. The CDR3 length is 15 residues. The CDR3 coding sequence is TGTGCCAGCAGGTTAGGAGGTAGCGGGGGAAATGAGCAGTTCTTC. Protein product: CASRLGGSGGNEQFF.

This clonotype has ten or more counts. The rearrangement links TRBV20-1 to TRBJ2-5, with 14 bases fitting TRBD2. The germline V gene encodes CDR1 DFQATT and CDR2 SNEGSKA (reference sequence). The trim removed 2 bases at V and 8 bases at J, leaving 4 bases unmatched. The CDR3 loop spans 14 amino acids. DNA of the CDR3: TGCAGTGCTAGACAAGGGACTAGCGGGGGAACCCAGTACTTC. It codes for CSARQGTSGGTQYF.

There are many counts of this clonotype. The chain is built from TRBV7-2 and TRBJ2-3; 14 nucleotides line up with TRBD2. V was clipped by 5 bases and J by 1 base; unmatched bases: 2. The germline CDR1 and CDR2 sequences are SGHTA and FQGNSA. The CDR3 length is 16 residues. The CDR3 sequence: CASSPGLAGGTDTQYF. CDR3 nucleotide sequence: TGTGCCAGCAGCCCGGGACTAGCGGGGGGCACAGATACGCAGTATTTT.

This clonotype came up many times. The V call is TRBV12-3 or TRBV12-4, the J call TRBJ2-1, with 10 bases lining up with TRBD2. V shed 6 bases, J shed 0 bases, and the junction held 5 bases outside the gene matches. The CDR3 is 16 amino acids. CDR3 sequence reads: CASRLRLAGSYNEQFF. CDR3 bases: TGTGCCAGCAGACTTAGACTAGCGGGCTCCTACAATGAGCAGTTCTTC.

This clonotype was observed many times. The chain uses TRBV20-1 and TRBJ2-5; 7 bases fit TRBD1. Germline trimming cut 4 bases from V and 7 bases from J; bases unmatched to any gene: 15. Germline CDR1 reads DFQATT; CDR2 reads SNEGSKA (reference sequence). The CDR3 spans 15 residues. Here the CDR3 reads CSAITGTASVGTQYF. The CDR3, as DNA: TGCAGTGCTATTACCGGGACAGCCTCGGTAGGGACCCAGTACTTC.

The table lists this clonotype with many counts. The rearrangement links TRBV15 to TRBJ1-4; D ambiguous. Germline CDR1 is LNHNV and CDR2 is YYDKDF (reference sequence). CDR3 length: 14 residues. Trimming pared 3 bases from V and 5 bases from J, leaving 10 bases between. In nucleotides, the CDR3 is TGTGCCACCAGCAGGAGGTGGAACAATGAAAAACTGTTTTTT. Residues: CATSRRWNNEKLFF.

This clonotype has more than one count but fewer than ten. The CDR3 here is CASSLGLGTPVSEQYV. DNA for the CDR3: TGTGCCAGCAGCTTAGGGCTGGGGACCCCGGTAAGCGAGCAGTACGTC. This chain uses TRBV7-2 with TRBJ2-7; perhaps D is TRBD1 or TRBD2 (5 bases each). The CDR3 is 16 residues long. Germline-derived CDR1 and CDR2 are SGHTA and FQGNSA. Trimming left V 1 base short and J 6 bases short, with 19 bases between.

This clonotype showed up just a few times. The V call is TRBV24-1, the J call TRBJ1-1; a possible D gene is TRBD1 (5 bases). V lost 10 bases to trimming and J lost 1 base, with 15 bases between them. CDR1 is KGHDR and CDR2 is SFDVKD in the germline V gene. The CDR3 is made up of 14 amino acids. DNA for the CDR3: TGTGCCACGACTGAGGGACCGAGGAACACTGAAGCTTTCTTT. Translated, it gives CATTEGPRNTEAFF.

A few counts support this clonotype. The chain joins TRBV20-1 to TRBJ2-1, with 8 bases aligning to TRBD2. Germline V gene lookup returns CDR1 DFQATT and CDR2 SNEGSKA (reference sequence). The CDR3 runs 19 residues. J was trimmed by 0 bases and V by 1 base; bases with no gene match: 14. In DNA, the CDR3 is TGCAGTGCTAGAGGAACAACGGGGGGGCCCACCTTCTCCTACAATGAGCAGTTCTTC. It codes for CSARGTTGGPTFSYNEQFF.

A few counts support this clonotype. This chain uses TRBV24-1 with TRBJ2-1, with TRBD1 identical over 7 bases. Germline-derived CDR1 and CDR2 are KGHDR and SFDVKD. Trimming removed 6 bases from V and 5 bases from J; junction bases left unmatched: 9. This CDR3 is built from 15 residues. The CDR3 loop is CATSFRDSLNNEQFF. The CDR3 nucleotides read TGTGCCACCAGTTTCAGGGACAGCCTAAACAATGAGCAGTTCTTC.

This clonotype has a count of ten or more. The chain uses TRBV20-1 and TRBJ2-5, with TRBD1 identical over 8 bases. CDR3 length: 16 residues. V lost 6 bases and J lost 2; bases outside the gene matches: 14. The germline CDR1 and CDR2 sequences are DFQATT and SNEGSKA (reference sequence). CDR3 amino acids: CSAEGQGAKGQETQYF. The CDR3 nucleotides read TGCAGTGCGGAAGGGCAGGGGGCTAAGGGACAAGAGACCCAGTACTTC.

This clonotype was observed at least ten times. V and J are TRBV20-1 and TRBJ1-5; the D gene is possibly TRBD1 (5 bases). This CDR3 contains 15 residues. V was shortened by 0 bases and J by 2 bases, with 11 bases between the two germline ends. The V gene's germline CDR1 is DFQATT and CDR2 SNEGSKA (reference sequence). The CDR3 DNA follows: TGCAGTGCTAGAGAAGGGGCGTTCGGCAATCAGCCCCAGCATTTT. Translating gives CSAREGAFGNQPQHF.

This clonotype was counted ten times or more. The J gene is TRBJ1-6, the V gene TRBV30, with 7 bases matching TRBD1. The germline V gene has CDR1 GTSNPN and CDR2 SVGIG (reference sequence). CDR3 length equals 11 residues. With V trimmed by 1 base and J by 18 bases, 6 bases remained unmatched. The DNA of the CDR3 is TGTGCCTGGAGTGCGACAGGGTCTAGCCACTTT. Its translation: CAWSATGSSHF.

The chain joins TRBV6-1 to TRBJ2-1; D is perhaps TRBD1 (6 bases). Trimming removed 5 bases from V and 0 bases from J, with 20 bases in between. This CDR3 spans 18 amino acids. Germline values: CDR1 MNHNS, CDR2 SASEGT. Written as DNA, the CDR3 is TGTGCCAGCAGTCAGGACAGTCCCGTGCCAATCTCCTACAATGAGCAGTTCTTC. Residues: CASSQDSPVPISYNEQFF.